This TCR beta chain originates from a study of T-cell memory formation after mild COVID-19. Study context: TCR clusters were mostly confined to one donor each. Notes on the study in general: Day 15 to 85 contracting clones showed balanced CD4/CD8; day 15 to 37 expanders favored CD4+.

This clonotype has only a few counts. Its antigen is undetermined. The CDR3 runs to 18 residues. The 5'RACE method, run with constant-segment primers, produced TCR alpha and TCR beta cDNA libraries (carrying sample barcodes and UMIs). TCRdb re-derived calls from the 5' RACE reads in MiXCR, one entry per CDR3 protein. The sample lists around 110,000 distinct CDR3 sequences; 17% were seen once. This chain joins TRBV21-1 and TRBJ2-5; the DNA was not compared with TRBD2, the D call given in the table. TRBV21-1 is described as a pseudogene. Material for sequencing was PBMCs or a T cell subset sorted from them (not recorded which). The origin of this receptor is an adult woman who had mild COVID-19 (a few samples of this study predate the infection). Cell type and time point are not known. The CDR3 DNA follows: TGTGCCAGCAGCAAATTTGGAAGTGGACTACCGGGGGGAGAGACCCAGTACTTC. It yields the protein CASSKFGSGLPGGETQYF.